This T cell receptor (beta chain) was identified in a study of cytomegalovirus exposure and HLA in healthy donors (TCRdb year 2017). Study-wide context: According to a later analysis, one platform produced both the 100 to 150 validation repertoires and the 666 repertoires of the first cohort. The study aimed to test whether cataloging public T cell receptors could reveal signatures of past pathogen exposure. Along with the roughly 710-subject first cohort, a separate validation cohort of over 90 different subjects was used. The study combined high-throughput TCR immunosequencing, statistical association of individual TCRs with disease status, and machine learning to predict cytomegalovirus infection status. Results and caveats for the whole study, not just this receptor: While some public TCRs were present in many individuals, most TCR sequences turned up only very rarely across donors. The authors suggested that the approach could potentially be generalized to other disease states and immunological phenotypes. The study listed approximately 160 TCR beta chains as associated with cytomegalovirus. A few of the identified cytomegalovirus-associated TCR beta chains were confirmed in vitro to be specific for cytomegalovirus antigens. Subsequent analysis determined that TCRs grouped into clusters in the first cohort also showed a tendency toward co-occurrence across the 130 or so validation repertoires, and approximately 93% of cluster scores exceeded 0. The validation cohort had no HLA typing available for a later analysis, so co-occurrence within that cohort was assessed over all 120 or so repertoires. Cytomegalovirus status was reported to be diagnosed by the classifier with high specificity and sensitivity in both the original and validation cohorts.

As concerns this clone: Its target antigen remains unknown. Base quality data are lacking; no much larger clone is found one base away.

CDR1 and CDR2 (WSHSY, SAAADI) derive from the germline V gene. The germline V end is reduced by 4 bases and the J end by 5 bases; junction bases left unmatched: 2. Reading from cysteine to phenylalanine, the CDR3 counts 13 amino acids. CDR3 DNA only is kept here, 39 bases in frame from base 1. The donors were included in the validation cohort of some 120 subjects, a group kept apart from the 666-subject first cohort. Preparation of the library involved the immunoSEQ multiplex PCR assay. In the paper's pipeline: A statistical classification framework was built to diagnose cytomegalovirus status from the catalog of TCR beta chain sequences. TCRdb took this table from immuneACCESS and kept in-frame rearrangements with V and J called. Such tables lack part of the clones; where checked against another copy, unresolved V genes explain under half of the gap, and the rest is unexplained. V, J and clone size were drawn from that table, and D and trimming were deduced from the DNA. Within this sample are about 65,000 clones, with just over 90% of them counted one time only. Over 1% of the sample lies in the top ten.

The chain is made from TRBV10-2 and TRBJ2-7; 10 bases in between match TRBD1. The specimen was PBMCs. This sequence originates from a woman between 18 and 29 years old in good health and CMV-seronegative. The CDR3 protein: CASSGQGADEQYF. The DNA sequence is as follows: TGCGCCAGCAGTGGACAGGGGGCGGACGAGCAGTACTTC.